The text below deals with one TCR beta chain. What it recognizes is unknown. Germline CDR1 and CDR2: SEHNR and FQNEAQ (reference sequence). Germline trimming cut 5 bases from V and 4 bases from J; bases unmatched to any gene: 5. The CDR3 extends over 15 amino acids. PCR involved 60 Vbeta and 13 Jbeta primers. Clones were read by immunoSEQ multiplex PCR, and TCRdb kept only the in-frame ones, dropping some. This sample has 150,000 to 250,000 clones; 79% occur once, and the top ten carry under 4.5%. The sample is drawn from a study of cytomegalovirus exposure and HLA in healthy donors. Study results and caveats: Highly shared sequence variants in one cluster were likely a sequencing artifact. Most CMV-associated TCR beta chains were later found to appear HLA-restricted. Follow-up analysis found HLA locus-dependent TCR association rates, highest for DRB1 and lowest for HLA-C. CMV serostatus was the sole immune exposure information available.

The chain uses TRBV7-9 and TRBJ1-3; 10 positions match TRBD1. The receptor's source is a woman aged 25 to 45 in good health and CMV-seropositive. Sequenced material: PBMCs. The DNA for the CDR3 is TGTGCCAGCAGCACCCGGGACAGGGGAGGAAACACCATATATTTT. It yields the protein CASSTRDRGGNTIYF.